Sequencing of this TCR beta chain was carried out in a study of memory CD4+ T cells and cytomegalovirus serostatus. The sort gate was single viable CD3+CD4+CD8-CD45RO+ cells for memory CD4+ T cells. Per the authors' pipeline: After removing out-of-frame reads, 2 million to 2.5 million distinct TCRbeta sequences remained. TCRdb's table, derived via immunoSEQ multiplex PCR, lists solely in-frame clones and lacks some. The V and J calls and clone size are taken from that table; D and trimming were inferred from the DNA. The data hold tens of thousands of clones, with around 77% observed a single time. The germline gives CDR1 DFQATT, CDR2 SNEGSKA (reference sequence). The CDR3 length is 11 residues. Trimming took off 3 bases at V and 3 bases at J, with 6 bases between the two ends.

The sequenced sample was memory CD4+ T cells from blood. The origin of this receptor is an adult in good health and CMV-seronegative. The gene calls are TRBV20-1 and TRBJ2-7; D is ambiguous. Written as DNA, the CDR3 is TGCAGTGCTAGTAGGAGCTACGAGCAGTACTTC. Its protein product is CSASRSYEQYF.